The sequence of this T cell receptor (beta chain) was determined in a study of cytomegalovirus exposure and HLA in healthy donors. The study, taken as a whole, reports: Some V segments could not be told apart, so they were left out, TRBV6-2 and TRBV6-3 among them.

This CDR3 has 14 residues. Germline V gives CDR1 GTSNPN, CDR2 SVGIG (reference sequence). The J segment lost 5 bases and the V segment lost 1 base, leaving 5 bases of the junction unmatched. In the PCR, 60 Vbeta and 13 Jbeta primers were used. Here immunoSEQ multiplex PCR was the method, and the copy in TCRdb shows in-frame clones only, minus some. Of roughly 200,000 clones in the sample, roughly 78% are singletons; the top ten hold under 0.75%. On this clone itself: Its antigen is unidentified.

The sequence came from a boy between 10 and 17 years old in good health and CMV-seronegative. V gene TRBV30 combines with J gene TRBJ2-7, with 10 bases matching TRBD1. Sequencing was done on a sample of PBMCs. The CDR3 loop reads CAWSGGQGLDEQYF. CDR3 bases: TGTGCCTGGAGTGGGGGACAGGGGCTCGACGAGCAGTACTTC.